The 15 T cell receptor beta chains below were found in one sample sequenced in a study of blood T cell repertoires in COVID-19. The method was immunoSEQ multiplex PCR; TCRdb's version includes in-frame clones alone and lacks a portion of them. The data show some 230,000 clones, more than 75% seen once. The sequenced sample consisted of peripheral blood. These TCRs come from a man aged 35-49 years with acute or convalescent COVID-19.

V and J are TRBV2 and TRBJ1-6, with TRBD1 matching 7 bases. This CDR3 comprises 17 residues. V lost 5 bases to trimming and J lost 9 bases; unmatched junction nucleotides: 16. In germline, CDR1 is SNHLY, CDR2 FYNNEI. The CDR3 reads CASSRHRPTGVGSPLHF. The CDR3 DNA sequence: TGTGCCAGCAGTCGTCACCGGCCCACAGGGGTGGGTTCACCCCTCCACTTT.

The genes are TRBV5-6 and TRBJ1-1; TRBD1 matches at 9 bases. The CDR3 contains 15 residues. CDR1 SGHDT and CDR2 YYEEEE come from the germline V gene. J gave up 3 bases and V 4 bases, and 7 bases lay outside the gene matches. CDR3 protein: CASSNYDRGYTEAFF. For the CDR3, the DNA is TGTGCCAGCAGCAACTACGACAGGGGGTACACTGAAGCTTTCTTT. Full variable domain (missing parts from reference TRBV5-6 and TRBJ1-1): DAGVTQSPTHLIKTRGQQVTLRCSPKSGHDTVSWYQQALGQGPQFIFQYYEEEERQRGNFPDRFSGHQFPNYSSELNVNALLLGDSALYLCASSNYDRGYTEAFFGQGTRLTVV.

The chain joins TRBV28 to TRBJ1-4; no clear D gene. Trimming cost V 1 base and J 3 bases, with 9 bases left between them. CDR1 and CDR2 (germline): MDHEN, SYDVKM. This CDR3 is built from 15 residues. In DNA, the CDR3 is TGTGCCAGCAGTTTATTGGCGGGATCTAATGAAAAACTGTTTTTT. The encoded protein is CASSLLAGSNEKLFF.

This chain uses TRBV6-5 with TRBJ1-1; the match to TRBD1 covers 8 bases. This CDR3 spans 16 amino acids. V was pared by 0 bases and J by 3 bases, with 6 bases of the junction left unmatched. In germline, CDR1 is MNHEY, CDR2 SVGAGI. The CDR3 coding sequence is TGTGCCAGCAGTTACTCGCAGGGGGCGCGGGACACTGAAGCTTTCTTT. Translating it yields CASSYSQGARDTEAFF.

The V call is TRBV6-5, the J call TRBJ2-2; D assignment may be TRBD1 or TRBD2 (6 bases each). CDR1 and CDR2 from the germline V gene are MNHEY and SVGAGI. The length of the CDR3 is 14 residues. The V and J ends lost 4 bases and 6 bases respectively, with 12 bases between them. The CDR3 DNA reads TGTGCCAGCAGTTTCTCGGGGGCCTCCGGGGAGCTGTTTTTT. Translated, it gives CASSFSGASGELFF.

This chain links TRBV9 with TRBJ2-3, with a possible D match to TRBD2 (5 bases). The V end was cut by 2 bases, the J end by 5 bases, with 9 bases between. Germline V gene data show CDR1 as SGDLS and CDR2 as YYNGEE. There are 13 residues in the CDR3. CDR3 loop: CASSVWGEDTQYF. The CDR3 coding sequence is TGTGCCAGCAGCGTTTGGGGAGAAGATACGCAGTATTTT.

V and J are TRBV25-1 and TRBJ2-5; 7 bases line up with TRBD1. With 8 bases clipped from V and 2 bases from J, the junction kept 8 bases outside the gene matches. In germline, CDR1 is MGHDK, CDR2 SYGVNS. The CDR3 sequence is 14 residues long. CDR3 sequence reads: CASASGTVQETQYF. The CDR3, as DNA: TGTGCCAGCGCCTCCGGGACAGTTCAAGAGACCCAGTACTTC.

The chain couples TRBV10-1 to TRBJ2-7; maybe TRBD1 (6 bases). Germline CDR1 WNHNN, CDR2 SYGVQD (reference sequence). The CDR3 contains 14 residues. V dropped 0 bases and J dropped 7 bases, with 13 bases sitting between them. CDR3: CASSESTGLGEQYF. The DNA for the CDR3 is TGCGCCAGCAGTGAGTCCACAGGGTTGGGTGAGCAGTACTTC.

The V and J genes are TRBV15 and TRBJ1-5, with a possible D match to TRBD1 (5 bases). Germline CDR1 is LNHNV and CDR2 is YYDKDF (reference sequence). The V and J ends lost 1 base and 6 bases respectively, with 10 bases between them. CDR3 length equals 14 residues. In nucleotides, the CDR3 is TGTGCCACCAGCAGAGCAGGGTCTGGTCAGCCCCAGCATTTT. It yields the protein CATSRAGSGQPQHF.

This chain connects TRBV7-2 to TRBJ1-1; no clear D gene. Trimming left V 5 bases short and J 4 bases short, with 20 bases between. CDR3 length equals 16 residues. Germline loops: CDR1 SGHTA, CDR2 FQGNSA. The CDR3 DNA sequence: TGTGCCAGCAGCCCGTTAGGAGGTCTGGATTCCACTGAAGCTTTCTTT. It is translated as CASSPLGGLDSTEAFF.

The genes are TRBV7-9 and TRBJ1-5, with a weak D call TRBD1 (6 bases). The germline V and J ends were trimmed by 5 bases and 0 bases, with 14 bases remaining between them. The V gene's germline CDR1 is SEHNR and CDR2 FQNEAQ (reference sequence). This CDR3 has 16 residues. CDR3: CASSPLTGDSNQPQHF. The DNA of the CDR3 is TGTGCCAGCAGCCCCCTGACAGGAGATAGCAATCAGCCCCAGCATTTT.

The V call is TRBV5-8, the J call TRBJ1-3, with D unresolved. Germline assignment: CDR1 SGHTS and CDR2 YDEGEE. The CDR3 is 15 amino acids. With 1 base removed from V and 0 bases from J, the gap between germline ends came to 8 bases. The DNA for the CDR3 is TGTGCCAGCAGCTTGCCTAGGATCTCTGGAAACACCATATATTTT. Amino acids: CASSLPRISGNTIYF.

This chain links TRBV9 with TRBJ1-5, with 11 nucleotides matching TRBD1. This CDR3 contains 16 residues. Germline V CDR1 and CDR2: SGDLS, YYNGEE. Trimming removed 3 bases from V and 5 bases from J; junction bases left unmatched: 7. CDR3 sequence (DNA): TGTGCCAGCAGCGCTGGACAGGGGGCAAGGGATCAGCCCCAGCATTTT. Amino acid sequence: CASSAGQGARDQPQHF.

This chain connects TRBV5-1 to TRBJ2-3; 14 bases line up with TRBD2. V shed 4 bases, J shed 10 bases, and the junction held 5 bases outside the gene matches. CDR3 size: 14 residues. From germline, CDR1 is SGHRS and CDR2 YFSETQ. The CDR3 DNA reads as TGCGCCAGCAGCCCGGGGACTAGCGGGGGATCGCAGTATTTT. Amino acids: CASSPGTSGGSQYF.

V gene TRBV3-1 (or the pseudogene TRBV3-2) combines with J gene TRBJ1-5, with 7 bases lining up with TRBD1. The trim removed 4 bases at V and 6 bases at J, leaving 12 bases unmatched. In germline, CDR1 is LGHDT, CDR2 YNNKEL (reference sequence). CDR3 length: 16 residues. The DNA for the CDR3 is TGTGCCAGCAGCCCCCAGTGGGACAGTCCGGGTCAGCCCCAGCATTTT. Amino acid sequence: CASSPQWDSPGQPQHF.